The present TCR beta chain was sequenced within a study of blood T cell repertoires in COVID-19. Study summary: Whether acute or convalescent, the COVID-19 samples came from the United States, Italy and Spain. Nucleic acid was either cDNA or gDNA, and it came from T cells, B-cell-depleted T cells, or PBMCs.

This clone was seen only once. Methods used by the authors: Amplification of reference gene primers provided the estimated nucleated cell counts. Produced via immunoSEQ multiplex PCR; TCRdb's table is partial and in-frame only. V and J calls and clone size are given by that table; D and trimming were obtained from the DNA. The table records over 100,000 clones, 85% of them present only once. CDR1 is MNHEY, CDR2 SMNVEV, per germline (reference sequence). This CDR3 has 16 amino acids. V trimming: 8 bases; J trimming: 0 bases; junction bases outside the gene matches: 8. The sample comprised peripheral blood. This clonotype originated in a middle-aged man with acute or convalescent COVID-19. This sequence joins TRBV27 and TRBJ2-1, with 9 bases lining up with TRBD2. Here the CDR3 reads CASLPLLAGSYNEQFF. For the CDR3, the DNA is TGTGCCAGCCTTCCTCTACTAGCGGGCTCCTACAATGAGCAGTTCTTC.